The source of this T cell receptor (beta chain) is a study of shared clonotypes between healthy human individuals (dated by TCRdb to about 2020). General notes on the study: A couple of women and a few men aged 18 to 49 years were included in the cohort. For each donor, CD4 naive and CD4 memory were each given three plates, CD8 naive was given two plates, and CD8 memory was given one plate. To estimate repertoire size and how much clonotypes are shared between individuals, the study performed deep sequencing of blood TCR repertoires from a few healthy adults. Libraries were prepared and TCR repertoires were sequenced by different laboratories using diverse techniques, in order to increase sequencing depth and limit assay-specific biases. Between about 0.85 and 9.5 billion PBMCs per donor were obtained by leukapheresis.

Donors were healthy HIV-negative adults with no recently reported acute infections or vaccinations. Only Caucasian adults living in Nashville, Tennessee, USA were represented among the donors. CD4+ T cells were enriched through magnetic negative selection, after which naive cells were positively selected on CD45RA and the remaining negative fraction served as the memory subset. Blood was collected by leukapheresis, and PBMCs were isolated by Ficoll-Histopaque density gradient centrifugation and then cryopreserved in liquid nitrogen vapor phase. Analytical flow cytometry was used to check the purity and quantity of each magnetically sorted T cell population. Each sorted fraction had its genomic DNA isolated and then quantified by UV absorbance on a Nanodrop 2000c. On the study overall, not on this receptor specifically: Because the study included only a small number of donors, the genetic and exposure-history diversity represented was limited. Sharing across a handful of donors was observed for approximately 5% of naive CD4, 3% to 4% of naive CD8, roughly 2.3% of memory CD4, and about 0.4% of memory CD8 clonotypes. Incomplete sequencing was indicated by rarefaction of sorted-subset datasets, despite the large sequencing depth. Clonotypes shared by all four sorted-subset donors showed higher generation probabilities than non-shared clonotypes. Sampling was limited to blood, and TCR repertoires in tissue likely differ from TCR repertoires in blood. Pairwise subsampling indicated that sequencing depth was expected to affect the degree of clonotype sharing among donors. Naive subsets generally had larger estimated clonotype richness than memory subsets did.

Comments on this clone: It has no known antigen specificity. Base qualities are not recorded, but no much larger clone differs from it by a single base.

At the junction V is shortened by 5 bases and J by 1 base, with 15 bases in between. CDR3 length: 15 amino acids, cysteine to phenylalanine. Of the read, only the CDR3 DNA is kept; its 45 bases are in frame from base 1. TCR CDR3 regions were amplified from genomic DNA by multiplex PCR using the deep immunoSEQ assay. For each cell subset, the extracted genomic DNA was distributed evenly across all wells of several immunoSEQ 96-well plates, and each plate served as one replicate. For sorted subsets, about 220 ng of genomic DNA, equivalent to around 31,000 T cell genomes, went into each replicate PCR. The purified libraries were quantified using a Qubit 3.0 fluorometer, sized with a Bioanalyzer 2100, and then quantified again using the KAPA Library Quantification kit. Every immunoSEQ 96-well plate was sequenced on a separate single-read 150-cycle Illumina NextSeq 550 flow cell. In the authors' own workflow: Because only junctional sequences without quality scores were contained in the immunoSEQ output, filtering matching that applied to full-length reads could not be performed. To assign V/J genes and CDR3, sequences were annotated using PyIR, a Python wrapper for IgBLAST v1.9, with IMGT germline references. Reads with weak V/J assignments (E-value above 1e-6), missing CDR3, stop codons, out-of-frame junctions, or ambiguous translated residues were removed. V3J clonotypes were defined as sequences sharing an identical inferred V gene, J gene, and CDR3 amino acid sequence. Percentage overlap between repertoires was computed as shared unique clonotypes divided by the size of the smaller repertoire. Richness of each repertoire was evaluated using RTK rarefaction, the Chao1 estimator, and Recon v2.1 estimates of unobserved clonotypes. Generation probabilities were computed with OLGA for all TCRbeta clonotypes obtained by the gDNA method from several donors. As stored in TCRdb, this immuneACCESS dataset retains in-frame rearrangements with V and J assigned. A fraction of the clones does not appear; measured against another copy, unresolved V genes explain less than half of the discrepancy, and the remainder lacks a known reason. The V and J calls and clone size come from that table; D and trimming were worked out from the DNA. In all, the sample holds hundreds of thousands of clones, and roughly 70% of those were seen once. The ten largest clones represent 1.5% to 2% of the sample.

The source of this sequence is a young woman in good health. The chain is assembled from TRBV5-3 and TRBJ2-5; no D gene can be assigned with confidence. TRBV5-3 is an ORF, with its function uncertain. Sequencing was performed on memory CD4+ T cells sorted from blood. What the cell subset or site label conveys for this sample: CD45RA-negative fraction. The DNA is TGTGCCAGAAGTCTGAGCCGTAAAACCCAAGAGACCCAGTACTTC. The encoded protein is CARSLSRKTQETQYF.